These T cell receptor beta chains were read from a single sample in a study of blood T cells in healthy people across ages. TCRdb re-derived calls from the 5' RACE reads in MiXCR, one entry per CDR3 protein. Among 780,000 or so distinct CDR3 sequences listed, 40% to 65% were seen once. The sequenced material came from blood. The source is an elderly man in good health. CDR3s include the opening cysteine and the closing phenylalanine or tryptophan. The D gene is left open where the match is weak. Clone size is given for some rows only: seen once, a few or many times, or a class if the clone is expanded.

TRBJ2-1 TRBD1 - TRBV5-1 CASSLAWEGQGWNEQFF TGCGCCAGCAGCTTGGCCTGGGAGGGACAGGGCTGGAATGAGCAGTTCTTC
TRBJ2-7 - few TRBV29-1 CSVGPPTGMIYEQYF TGCAGCGTTGGCCCCCCGACAGGAATGATCTACGAGCAGTACTTC
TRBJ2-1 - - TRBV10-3 CAISEWGAYNEQFF TGTGCCATCAGTGAATGGGGAGCCTACAATGAGCAGTTCTTC
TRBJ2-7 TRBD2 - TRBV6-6 CASTAGERRREQYF TGTGCCAGCACGGCGGGAGAAAGGCGAAGGGAGCAGTACTTC
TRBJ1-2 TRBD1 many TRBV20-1 CSANPGGTYGYTF TGCAGTGCTAACCCAGGGGGGACCTATGGCTACACCTTC
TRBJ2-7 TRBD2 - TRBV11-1 CASSPLAGGISYEQYF TGTGCCAGCAGCCCACTAGCGGGAGGGATATCCTACGAGCAGTACTTC
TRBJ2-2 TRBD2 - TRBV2 CASVSGGFTGGLFF TGTGCCAGCGTTAGCGGGGGGTTTACCGGGGGGCTGTTTTTT
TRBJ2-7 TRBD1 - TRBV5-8 CASSRTGQRSYEQYF TGTGCCAGCAGCCGAACGGGACAGCGCTCCTACGAGCAGTACTTC
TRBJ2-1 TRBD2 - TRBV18 CASSPEAGGRSSYNEQFF TGTGCCAGCTCACCAGAGGCGGGAGGCCGCAGCTCCTACAATGAGCAGTTCTTC
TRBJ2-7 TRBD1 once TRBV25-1 CASRAARGHFNEQYF TGTGCCAGTCGGGCGGCCAGGGGGCATTTCAACGAGCAGTACTTC
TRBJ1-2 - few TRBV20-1 CSAPGQGGGYTF TGCAGTGCCCCCGGGCAAGGGGGTGGCTACACCTTC
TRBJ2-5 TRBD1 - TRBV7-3 CASSLYGDRVRETQYF TGTGCCAGCAGCTTGTATGGGGACAGGGTGAGAGAGACCCAGTACTTC
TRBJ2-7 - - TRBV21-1 CASSKVSYEQYF TGTGCCAGCAGCAAAGTGTCCTACGAGCAGTACTTC
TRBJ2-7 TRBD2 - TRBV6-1 CASRGTSGILYEQYF TGTGCCAGCAGGGGGACTAGCGGGATACTATACGAGCAGTACTTC